This is a list of T cell receptor beta chains from one sample in a study of pediatric ulcerative colitis. The repertoire was sequenced with immunoSEQ multiplex PCR; TCRdb's copy has only in-frame clones and lacks some. Of tens of thousands of clones detected, over 80% appear once; the ten largest clones hold over 1.3%. Sequencing was done on a sample of blood. The receptors here all came from a boy aged 5-17 years who was a control in a study of pediatric ulcerative colitis. CDR3s include the opening cysteine and the closing phenylalanine or tryptophan. Fields, in order: V gene, CDR3 protein.

TRBV7-9,CASSLGGATGELFF
TRBV10-3,CAINNLAGGTDTQYF
TRBV14,CASSQERGHTGELFF
TRBV4-3,CASSPRRNRGPWTNTEAFF
TRBV28,CASKRGQFSNQPQHF
TRBV5-8,CASSPRVRPWAKNIQYF
TRBV19,CASSADGGTQYF
TRBV14,CASSQVRRGRAETQYF
TRBV9,CASSAFPRSGSEQYF
TRBV5-4,CASSKNLAKGSETQYF
TRBV6-5,CASSPRGTGELFF
TRBV5-5,CASSPDLRTGAVGTQYF
TRBV6-4,CASSDLSSGSSYNEQFF
TRBV6-1,CASSEEDAASYEQYF
TRBV6-4,CASSDSGTVKPPLHF
TRBV7-6,CASSLAPRPGEKLFF
TRBV4-3,CASSPQGQGASGANVLTF
TRBV5-6,CASSYDRGAGNEQFF
TRBV19,CASSTNRDRAYQETQYF
TRBV21-1,CASRGLAGGRGEQFF
TRBV4-3,CASSPQGGINTGELFF
TRBV25-1,CASSRDKSSGANVLTF
TRBV7-8,CASSLGLSIANQPQHF
TRBV18,CASSPGGAGGRNEQFF
TRBV5-1,CASSSPPNYGYTF
TRBV7-2,CASSKTWTVYNEQFF